A single T cell receptor beta chain is shown here with its context. The antigen is unknown. These data belong to a study of blood T cells in healthy people across ages. Per the germline V gene, CDR1 is MGHDK and CDR2 is SYGVNS. This CDR3 comprises 12 residues. Trimming removed 3 bases at V and 10 bases at J, with 7 bases between. The use of a sample-barcoded 5' primer and a J-beta primer mix characterized a second PCR of 7 to 11 cycles. Using its own MiXCR run on the 5' RACE reads, TCRdb lists one record per CDR3 protein. This sample yields 1.5 million to 2 million distinct CDR3 sequences, of which roughly 32% are seen a single time; approximately 10% belongs to the top ten. Study observations and caveats: TCR beta diversity per million T cells fell roughly linearly with age. Versus aged donors, long-lived donors had higher diversity and more naive CD4+ cells.

This sequence originates from a woman aged 30 to 39 in good health. The sequencing sample was made of blood. V usage is TRBV25-1 and J usage is TRBJ1-6; no reliable D call. The CDR3 DNA sequence: TGTGCCAGCAGTGAGGCGGGCTCACCCCTCCACTTT. It translates to CASSEAGSPLHF.